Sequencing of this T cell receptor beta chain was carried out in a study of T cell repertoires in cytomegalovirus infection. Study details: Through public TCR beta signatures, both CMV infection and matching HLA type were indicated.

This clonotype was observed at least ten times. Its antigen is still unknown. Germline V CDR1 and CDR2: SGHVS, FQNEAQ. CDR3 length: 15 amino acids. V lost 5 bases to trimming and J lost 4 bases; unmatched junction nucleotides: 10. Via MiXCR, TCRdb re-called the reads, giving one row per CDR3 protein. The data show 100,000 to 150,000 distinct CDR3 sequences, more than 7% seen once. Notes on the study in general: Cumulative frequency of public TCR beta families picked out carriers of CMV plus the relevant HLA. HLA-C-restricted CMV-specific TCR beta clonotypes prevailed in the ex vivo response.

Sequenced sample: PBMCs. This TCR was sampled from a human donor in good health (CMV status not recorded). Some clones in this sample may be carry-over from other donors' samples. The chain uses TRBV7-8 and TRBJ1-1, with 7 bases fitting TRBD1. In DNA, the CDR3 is TGTGCCAGCAGCGACTCAAGGGGGCGAGGCACTGAAGCTTTCTTT. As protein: CASSDSRGRGTEAFF.